These 13 T cell receptor beta chains were all obtained from the same sample, sequenced in a study of early T cells in non-severe SARS-CoV-2 infection. MiXCR, applied by TCRdb to the 5' RACE reads, yields one record per CDR3 protein. This repertoire shows 55,000 to 70,000 distinct CDR3 sequences, about 12% found once; its top ten account for about 1.6%. Sample: whole blood. These receptors were obtained from an adult who was a healthcare worker with PCR-confirmed SARS-CoV-2 infection or an uninfected control (not recorded which).

This clonotype was counted many times. V and J are TRBV7-8 and TRBJ2-3; TRBD1 matches at 10 bases. V lost 8 bases to trimming and J lost 1 base; unmatched junction nucleotides: 6. The CDR3 loop spans 15 amino acids. Germline V lookup: CDR1 SGHVS, CDR2 FQNEAQ. The CDR3 DNA reads as TGTGCCAGCGGCGAAGGACAGGGGGGCACAGATACGCAGTATTTT. Protein sequence: CASGEGQGGTDTQYF.

This chain connects TRBV13 to TRBJ2-7, with a possible D match to TRBD2 (7 bases). The germline gives CDR1 PRHDT, CDR2 FYEKMQ (reference sequence). This CDR3 has 20 residues. The V end was cut by 5 bases, the J end by 6 bases, with 35 bases between. In DNA form, the CDR3 reads TGTGCCAGCAGCGTTAGCCCCGGGGGTTATTGGGCAGGGGAGGGAGGCGAGCAGTACTTC. Its translation is CASSVSPGGYWAGEGGEQYF. Full variable domain (rest looked up from reference TRBV13 and TRBJ2-7): AAGVIQSPRHLIKEKRETATLKCYPIPRHDTVYWYQQGPGQDPQFLISFYEKMQSDKGSIPDRFSAQQFSDYHSELNMSSLELGDSALYFCASSVSPGGYWAGEGGEQYFGPGTRLTVT.

The V call is TRBV7-2, the J call TRBJ2-1; D gene uncertain. Germline V gene sequence: CDR1 SGHTA, CDR2 FQGNSA. This CDR3 has 13 amino acids. V gave up 3 bases and J gave up 3 bases, with 6 bases separating them. Written as DNA, the CDR3 is TGTGCCAGCAGCTTGGGATACTACAATGAGCAGTTCTTC. This translates into CASSLGYYNEQFF.

The CDR3 region has the DNA TGTGCCAGCAGCCCGGGTGGAGATCAGCCCCAGCATTTT. Its protein is CASSPGGDQPQHF. This chain links TRBV7-2 with TRBJ1-5, with D unclear. CDR1 and CDR2 (germline): SGHTA, FQGNSA. V was pared by 5 bases and J by 5 bases, with 10 bases between. The CDR3 sequence is 13 residues long.

There are many counts of this clonotype. The rearrangement links TRBV7-2 to TRBJ2-7; the D gene is possibly TRBD1 (6 bases). The germline V gene encodes CDR1 SGHTA and CDR2 FQGNSA. The CDR3 covers 16 residues. The ends were cut back, 6 bases at V and 4 bases at J, with 22 bases in the middle. The CDR3 DNA reads TGTGCCAGCAGAAGCACGACAGGTTTTGACTTTTACGAGCAGTACTTC. Residues: CASRSTTGFDFYEQYF. The full variable domain, completed using reference TRBV7-2 and TRBJ2-7, is GAGVSQSPSNKVTEKGKDVELRCDPISGHTALYWYRQSLGQGLEFLIYFQGNSAPDKSGLPSDRFSAERTGGSVSTLTIQRTQQEDSAVYLCASRSTTGFDFYEQYFGPGTRLTVT.

The V and J genes are TRBV10-3 and TRBJ2-1, with TRBD2 matching 10 bases. The length of the CDR3 is 14 residues. Per the germline V gene, CDR1 is ENHRY and CDR2 is SYGVKD. The trim removed 11 bases at V and 3 bases at J, leaving 7 bases unmatched. CDR3 sequence (DNA): TGTGCCGTTGAGAGCGGGGGGGACTACAATGAGCAGTTCTTC. This sequence encodes CAVESGGDYNEQFF.

A few counts support this clonotype. The rearrangement uses TRBV7-9 and TRBJ1-2, with a tentative D call TRBD1 (5 bases). V lost 3 bases and J 8 bases, leaving 16 bases between the germline ends. The CDR3 sequence is 14 residues long. CDR1 is SEHNR, CDR2 FQNEAQ, per germline (reference sequence). DNA of the CDR3: TGTGCCAGCAGCTTTGCGGACATATTGGAGGGCTACACCTTC. Translating gives CASSFADILEGYTF.

This clonotype was seen more than once but under ten times. The junction does not match germline at one end; this may be a read error. The chain has TRBV7-7 and TRBJ2-1; D remains ambiguous. This CDR3 has 14 residues. From germline, CDR1 is SSHAT and CDR2 FNYEAQ (reference sequence). The CDR3 DNA reads TGTGCTAGCAGCCATTCTCGGCAATACAATGAGCAGTTCTTC. This translates into CASSHSRQYNEQFF. The full variable domain, with the rest looked up from reference TRBV7-7 and TRBJ2-1, is GAGVSQSPRYKVTKRGQDVTLRCDPISSHATLYWYQQALGQGPEFLTYFNYEAQPDKSGLPSDRFSAERPEGSISTLTIQRTEQRDSAMYRCASSHSRQYNEQFFGPGTRLTVL.

This clonotype occurred many times. The rearrangement joins TRBV20-1 to TRBJ2-4, with a weak D call TRBD2 (6 bases). V dropped 2 bases and J dropped 2 bases, with 16 bases sitting between them. Germline CDR1 reads DFQATT; CDR2 reads SNEGSKA (reference sequence). CDR3 length: 16 amino acids. The CDR3 bases are TGCAGTGCTAGAACCTGGGGGGAAAAGTCCAAAAACATTCAGTACTTC. Amino acids: CSARTWGEKSKNIQYF.

This chain links TRBV15 with TRBJ2-7; no reliable D call. V was pared by 1 base and J by 3 bases, with 16 bases between. The CDR3 length is 16 residues. Per germline, CDR1 LNHNV and CDR2 YYDKDF (reference sequence). CDR3 amino acids: CATSRGGGSFFYEQYF. As DNA, the CDR3 is TGTGCCACCAGCAGAGGCGGCGGAAGCTTTTTCTACGAGCAGTACTTC.

This chain uses TRBV5-4 with TRBJ1-6, with 8 bases that match TRBD1. The germline CDR1 and CDR2 sequences are SGHNT and YYREEE (reference sequence). The junction had 7 bases not matched to a gene; V was cut back by 7 bases and J by 7 bases. The CDR3 is 14 residues long. The CDR3 sequence: CASSYRGENSPLHF. CDR3 nucleotide sequence: TGTGCCAGCTCCTACAGGGGGGAAAATTCACCCCTCCACTTT.

The genes are TRBV30 and TRBJ2-1, with TRBD1 matching over 9 bases. The germline gives CDR1 GTSNPN, CDR2 SVGIG (reference sequence). CDR3 length: 14 residues. With V trimmed by 3 bases and J by 4 bases, 4 bases remained unmatched. The CDR3, as DNA: TGTGCCTGGAGGAGGGACAGGGTATACAATGAGCAGTTCTTC. Translated, it gives CAWRRDRVYNEQFF.

This clonotype was seen at least ten times. The V and J genes are TRBV6-5 and TRBJ1-2, with 7 bases that match TRBD1. J was trimmed by 2 bases and V by 4 bases; bases with no gene match: 7. The CDR3 consists of 15 residues. The germline gives CDR1 MNHEY, CDR2 SVGAGI. CDR3 sequence (DNA): TGTGCCAGCAGTTCCCAAGGGGGCGGAAACTATGGCTACACCTTC. This sequence encodes CASSSQGGGNYGYTF.